This T cell receptor (beta chain) was identified in a study of human T cells and chemical hapten exposure. Time point denoted: pre-sensitization, week 0. Treatment meaning: therapeutic diphenylcyclopropenone sensitization with weekly scalp DPC. This clonotype was counted between two and nine times. The CDR3 runs 15 residues. V was trimmed by 5 bases and J by 5 bases, leaving 16 bases between them. Germline CDR1 SEHNR, CDR2 FQNEAQ (reference sequence). TCRdb used MiXCR to reprocess the RACE reads, holding one entry per CDR3 protein. The table records under 400,000 distinct CDR3 sequences, around 5.5% of them present only once.

The chain uses TRBV7-9 and TRBJ1-5, with D perhaps matching TRBD1 (5 bases). The sample in question was whole blood, obtained in connection with sensitization to the hapten diphenylcyclopropenone (DPC). The clonotype originates from a woman aged 45-65 years with alopecia areata. Some clones in this sample may be carry-over from other donors' samples. CDR3 coding DNA: TGTGCCAGCAGCCCGGAGGGGTCCTATGATCAGCCCCAGCATTTT. It specifies CASSPEGSYDQPQHF.